The 10 T cell receptor beta chains in this list originate from one sample, sequenced in a study of cytomegalovirus exposure and HLA in healthy donors. The PCR contained 60 Vbeta and 13 Jbeta primers. Generated by immunoSEQ multiplex PCR, the TCRdb table keeps only in-frame clones and is missing some. The sample has 120,000 or so clones, 65% to 80% seen once; the top ten hold roughly 5.6%. The sample was PBMCs. These receptors were collected from a man aged 30-40 years in good health and CMV-seropositive.

This clone was picked up a small number of times. CDR3 sequence reads: CASSHGPGQGNYGYTF. The CDR3 DNA reads as TGCGCCAGCAGCCATGGTCCGGGACAGGGTAACTATGGCTACACCTTC. This chain links TRBV4-3 with TRBJ1-2; 9 bases are a match to TRBD1. After removal of 3 bases from V and 1 base from J, the junction contained 6 bases not matched to a gene. The CDR3 contains 16 residues. Germline loops: CDR1 LGHNA, CDR2 YSLEER.

The rearrangement uses TRBV19 and TRBJ2-7; 7 positions match TRBD2. The trim removed 6 bases at V and 0 bases at J, leaving 11 bases unmatched. CDR1 and CDR2 from the germline V gene are LNHDA and SQIVND (reference sequence). The CDR3 extends over 16 amino acids. The CDR3 here is CASSKGGGGSSYEQYF. CDR3 sequence (DNA): TGTGCCAGTAGCAAGGGAGGCGGGGGTAGCTCCTACGAGCAGTACTTC.

The chain employs TRBV7-3 and TRBJ2-2, with D possibly TRBD1 on 6 matching bases. Trimming stripped 5 bases from V and 10 bases from J, with 14 bases between. The CDR3 totals 13 residues. Germline V lookup: CDR1 SGHTA, CDR2 FQGTGA. The CDR3: CASSLGHSKELFF. CDR3 DNA: TGTGCCAGCAGCCTGGGACATTCTAAGGAGCTGTTTTTT.

This chain uses TRBV18 with TRBJ1-4; 10 bases line up with TRBD1. Germline values: CDR1 KGHSH, CDR2 LQKENI. The CDR3 is made up of 16 amino acids. The junction had 5 bases not matched to a gene; V was cut back by 6 bases and J by 1 base. CDR3 in amino acids: CASSPDRGQTNEKLFF. CDR3 in DNA: TGTGCCAGCTCCCCTGACAGGGGGCAAACTAATGAAAAACTGTTTTTT.

The chain has TRBV13 and TRBJ2-1; maybe TRBD1 (6 bases). V lost 4 bases and J lost 6, with 16 bases in between. The CDR3 consists of 15 residues. The V gene's germline CDR1 is PRHDT and CDR2 FYEKMQ (reference sequence). The CDR3 coding sequence is TGTGCCAGCAGCTCTCCCTCAGGGGCCCGCAATGAGCAGTTCTTC. This translates into CASSSPSGARNEQFF.

The chain is built from TRBV7-2 and TRBJ2-5; D not certain. V was shortened by 2 bases and J by 4 bases, with 5 bases between the two germline ends. CDR3 length: 12 amino acids. In germline, CDR1 is SGHTA, CDR2 FQGNSA. CDR3 protein: CASSLNRETQYF. The CDR3 coding sequence is TGTGCCAGCAGCTTAAATAGAGAGACCCAGTACTTC.

The chain links TRBV5-1 to TRBJ1-2, with D possibly TRBD1 on 6 matching bases. Trimming pared 4 bases from V and 2 bases from J, leaving 12 bases between. Germline CDR1 is SGHRS and CDR2 is YFSETQ. This CDR3 is 14 amino acids long. CDR3 protein: CASSPKTGNYGYTF. The CDR3 nucleotides read TGCGCCAGCAGCCCAAAAACAGGGAACTATGGCTACACCTTC.

This clone was detected once. The CDR3 DNA reads as TGCGCCAGCAGCTTAGGACTAGCGGGGGGGCTAAAGACCTACAATGAGCAGTTCTTC. It is translated as CASSLGLAGGLKTYNEQFF. The chain employs TRBV5-1 and TRBJ2-1; 15 bases match TRBD2. V shed 2 bases and J 2 bases; nucleotides not matched to a gene: 8. Germline V lookup: CDR1 SGHRS, CDR2 YFSETQ. CDR3 length equals 19 residues.

The rearrangement uses TRBV4-3 and TRBJ2-7, with TRBD1 identical over 9 bases. This CDR3 contains 15 residues. In germline, CDR1 is LGHNA, CDR2 YSLEER. Trimming took 3 bases from V and 4 from J; bases not matched to a gene: 7. The DNA for the CDR3 is TGCGCCAGCAGCCAGGCAACCGGGACAGGGTACGAGCAGTACTTC. It codes for CASSQATGTGYEQYF.

The rearrangement uses TRBV7-4 and TRBJ2-2; D may be TRBD2 (7 bases). This CDR3 region has 16 residues. Germline CDR1 is SGHVT and CDR2 is SQSDAQ. Trimming pared 1 base from V and 3 bases from J, leaving 12 bases between. CDR3 DNA: TGTGCCAGCAGCTTAGAGGCGGGGGCGGACACCGGGGAGCTGTTTTTT. Amino acid sequence: CASSLEAGADTGELFF.